This TCR beta chain was captured by sequencing in a study of T cell responses to AZD1222 COVID-19 vaccine. Points from the study as a whole: In all cases, repertoires were sampled only after the peak T cell response. Vaccination with two AZD1222 doses was followed by a rise in Spike-specific TCR breadth and depth.

Concerning this clone: The antigen remains unidentified.

Germline V CDR1 and CDR2: LGHDT, YNNKEL (reference sequence). The ends were cut back, 0 bases at V and 8 bases at J, with 5 bases in the middle. This CDR3 has 12 amino acids. Some clones are missing from TCRdb's copy, which holds only in-frame ones; the method was immunoSEQ multiplex PCR. The data contain approximately 190,000 clones, approximately 90% of them seen just once; the ten biggest clones take up approximately 0.98%. This chain joins TRBV3-1 (or the pseudogene TRBV3-2) and TRBJ2-1; D gene ambiguous. The clonotype originates from an adult in good health. This specimen was peripheral blood, taken on day 0 of AZD1222 vaccination. CDR3 region: CASSQEVDEQFF. CDR3 nucleotides: TGTGCCAGCAGCCAAGAGGTCGATGAGCAGTTCTTC.